A single sample is the source of the 10 T cell receptor beta chains below, sequenced in a study of cytomegalovirus exposure and HLA in healthy donors. The PCR used 60 Vbeta and 13 Jbeta primers. Sequencing was performed with immunoSEQ multiplex PCR; in TCRdb, only in-frame clones are kept and a portion is missing. Here the sample table reports 87,000 or so clones. Sequencing was carried out using PBMCs. All receptors derive from a man aged 45-65 years in good health and CMV-seropositive.

V and J are TRBV27 and TRBJ2-1; TRBD2 aligns across 12 bases. The CDR3 is 16 amino acids. CDR1 and CDR2 (germline): MNHEY, SMNVEV (reference sequence). With 4 bases clipped from V and 2 bases from J, the junction kept 3 bases outside the gene matches. CDR3 nucleotide sequence: TGTGCCAGCAGTTCCCCTAGCGGGAGGGCCTACAATGAGCAGTTCTTC. Protein: CASSSPSGRAYNEQFF.

This chain links TRBV30 with TRBJ1-6; TRBD1 aligns across 9 bases. Germline V gene lookup returns CDR1 GTSNPN and CDR2 SVGIG (reference sequence). This CDR3 region has 15 residues. V gave up 3 bases and J gave up 6 bases; unmatched junction bases: 6. The DNA of the CDR3 is TGTGCCTGGAGGTTACAGGGGGCCGTTAATTCACCCCTCCACTTT. It yields the protein CAWRLQGAVNSPLHF.

The CDR3 DNA reads TGTGCCACGGGATTGTTAAGCTCTGGGGCCAACGTCCTGACTTTC. Amino acid sequence: CATGLLSSGANVLTF. The chain is built from TRBV10-3 and TRBJ2-6, with D possibly matching TRBD2 (5 bases). Per the germline V gene, CDR1 is ENHRY and CDR2 is SYGVKD. The V end was cut by 10 bases, the J end by 0 bases, with 13 bases between. The CDR3 covers 15 residues.

The rearrangement uses TRBV19 and TRBJ1-4; D is unresolved. Trimming removed 1 base at V and 10 bases at J, with 4 bases between. CDR1 is LNHDA, CDR2 SQIVND, per germline (reference sequence). The CDR3 has 11 residues. The CDR3 is CASSIGGKLFF. The CDR3 nucleotides are TGTGCCAGTAGTATAGGAGGAAAACTGTTTTTT.

The CDR3 DNA is TGTGCCAGCAGCTTGGGGGGACTAGCCAAGGAGCAGTTCTTC. It codes for CASSLGGLAKEQFF. The rearrangement links TRBV5-5 to TRBJ2-1; TRBD2 aligns across 9 bases. The trim removed 0 bases at V and 10 bases at J, leaving 5 bases unmatched. The germline V gene has CDR1 SGHKS and CDR2 YYEKEE (reference sequence). This CDR3 has 14 amino acids.

About this clone itself: The DNA is omitted, as the CDR3 cannot be located on it reliably, and the CDR3 follows TCRdb's listing. This sequence joins TRBV6-1 and TRBJ2-2; the table gives TRBD2 as D, unverified against the DNA. CDR1 and CDR2 (germline): MNHNS, SASEGT. The CDR3 comprises 19 residues, both ends counted. CDR3 amino acids: CASSEAGYPTDRGGGSCFF.

The V and J genes are TRBV30 and TRBJ2-2; D is undetermined. Germline CDR1 GTSNPN, CDR2 SVGIG (reference sequence). There are 12 residues in the CDR3. The V and J ends lost 3 bases and 6 bases respectively, with 8 bases between them. DNA for the CDR3: TGTGCCTGGAGGGAACAGTCCGGGGAGCTGTTTTTT. Protein product: CAWREQSGELFF.

V is TRBV18 and J is TRBJ1-2, with 8 positions matching TRBD1. Germline lookup yields CDR1 KGHSH and CDR2 LQKENI. The CDR3 has 16 amino acids. Unmatched junction bases numbered 9, after V lost 2 bases and J lost 4 bases. DNA of the CDR3: TGTGCCAGCTCACCAGAAACATCAGGGGGCTCCTATGGCTACACCTTC. Amino acid sequence: CASSPETSGGSYGYTF.

CDR3 region: CASNPLARTDTQYF. The CDR3 DNA reads as TGTGCCAGCAACCCTCTAGCGCGCACAGATACGCAGTATTTT. The rearrangement joins TRBV28 to TRBJ2-3, with a possible D match to TRBD2 (6 bases). The germline gives CDR1 MDHEN, CDR2 SYDVKM. V shed 7 bases and J shed 1 base, with 12 bases lying between them. The CDR3 contains 14 residues.

The CDR3 region has the DNA TGTGCCAGCTCACCGCGGACAGGGGACACTGAAGCTTTCTTT. It codes for CASSPRTGDTEAFF. The V call is TRBV18, the J call TRBJ1-1, with 9 bases fitting TRBD1. Unmatched junction bases numbered 2, after V lost 3 bases and J lost 3 bases. The CDR3 totals 14 residues. Germline V gene data show CDR1 as KGHSH and CDR2 as LQKENI. Supplemented by reference TRBV18 and TRBJ1-1, the full variable domain reads NAGVMQNPRHLVRRRGQEARLRCSPMKGHSHVYWYRQLPEEGLKFMVYLQKENIIDESGMPKERFSAEFPKEGPSILRIQQVVRGDSAAYFCASSPRTGDTEAFFGQGTRLTVV.